This passage covers 31 T cell receptor beta chains from one sample sequenced in a study of T cell repertoires in cytomegalovirus infection. TCRdb re-called the reads through MiXCR, storing one row per CDR3 protein. Of roughly 720,000 distinct CDR3 sequences in the sample, roughly a third were seen once. Sequenced sample: PBMCs. The source of these receptors is a human donor in good health (CMV status not recorded). Some clones in this sample may be carry-over from other donors' samples.

The table lists this clonotype with a few counts. The chain joins TRBV5-1 to TRBJ2-7; 9 nucleotides match TRBD1. The CDR3 is made up of 14 amino acids. Germline CDR1 reads SGHRS; CDR2 reads YFSETQ. The junction had 5 bases not matched to a gene; V was cut back by 4 bases and J by 3 bases. In nucleotides, the CDR3 is TGCGCCAGCAGCGCCGGGACAGGGCTCTACGAGCAGTACTTC. Its translation is CASSAGTGLYEQYF.

The J gene is TRBJ2-1, the V gene TRBV11-2, with 7 positions matching TRBD2. CDR1 is SGHAT and CDR2 is FQNNGV in the germline V gene. This CDR3 comprises 18 residues. The J segment lost 4 bases and the V segment lost 1 base, leaving 13 bases of the junction unmatched. In nucleotides, the CDR3 is TGTGCCAGCAGCTTAGTAACCATGGGGCTAGCGGCTTACAATGAGCAGTTCTTC. It codes for CASSLVTMGLAAYNEQFF.

The V call is TRBV5-8, the J call TRBJ2-3, with D unresolved. The germline gives CDR1 SGHTS, CDR2 YDEGEE. With 4 bases removed from V and 6 bases from J, the gap between germline ends came to 12 bases. The CDR3 is 13 amino acids. The DNA for the CDR3 is TGTGCCAGCAGCGACCGTTTTCCGGATACGCAGTATTTT. It codes for CASSDRFPDTQYF.

This clonotype was picked up a small number of times. The chain is built from TRBV7-9 and TRBJ2-3; D uncertain. V was trimmed by 1 base and J by 5 bases, leaving 13 bases between them. Germline assignment: CDR1 SEHNR and CDR2 FQNEAQ (reference sequence). CDR3 size: 15 residues. The CDR3 here is CASSLVLGQLDTQYF. In DNA, the CDR3 is TGTGCCAGCAGCTTAGTACTTGGGCAACTAGATACGCAGTATTTT.

The gene calls are TRBV12-3 or TRBV12-4 and TRBJ1-2; the match to TRBD1 covers 7 bases. The length of the CDR3 is 14 residues. With 5 bases clipped from V and 4 bases from J, the junction kept 7 bases outside the gene matches. CDR3: CASSTPGQRYGYTF. CDR3 in DNA: TGTGCCAGCAGTACGCCGGGACAGCGCTATGGCTACACCTTC.

The table lists this clonotype with a few counts. This may arise from a read error, as a much more abundant clone is one base away. The V and J genes are TRBV7-2 and TRBJ2-1; 7 bases fit TRBD2. The CDR3 has 15 residues. Germline CDR1 is SGHTA and CDR2 is FQGNSA. The CDR3 coding sequence is TGTGTCAGCAGCTTGGGTAGCGGGCCATACAATGAGCAGTTCTTC. As protein: CVSSLGSGPYNEQFF.

In this sample, this clonotype turned up a few times. The rearrangement joins TRBV10-3 to TRBJ1-2; 9 bases are a match to TRBD1. This CDR3 contains 14 residues. CDR1 is ENHRY and CDR2 is SYGVKD in the germline V gene. With 4 bases clipped from V and 2 bases from J, the junction kept 2 bases outside the gene matches. Here the CDR3 DNA reads TGTGCCATCAGTGCAGACAGGGGGAACTATGGCTACACCTTC. This gives the protein CAISADRGNYGYTF.

Only a few counts were recorded for this clonotype. The chain links TRBV7-8 to TRBJ2-7; the match to TRBD2 covers 7 bases. Germline V gives CDR1 SGHVS, CDR2 FQNEAQ. V was clipped by 1 base and J by 9 bases; unmatched bases: 6. The CDR3 loop spans 13 amino acids. CDR3 sequence reads: CASSLGASGGQYF. The CDR3 DNA reads as TGTGCCAGCAGCTTAGGGGCTAGCGGCGGGCAGTACTTC.

This clonotype came up many times. The V gene is TRBV7-2, the J gene TRBJ2-7; possible D gene TRBD2, 6 bases. The CDR3 runs to 14 residues. Germline assignment: CDR1 SGHTA and CDR2 FQGNSA. V was clipped by 4 bases and J by 2 bases, with 12 bases between them. CDR3 residues: CASSSPGVPYEQYF. In nucleotides, the CDR3 is TGTGCCAGCAGCTCCCCGGGGGTGCCCTACGAGCAGTACTTC.

This clonotype was detected many times. The chain links TRBV28 to TRBJ1-1; perhaps TRBD1 as D (5 bases). Trimming pared 5 bases from V and 9 bases from J, leaving 16 bases between. This CDR3 spans 13 amino acids. Germline-derived CDR1 and CDR2 are MDHEN and SYDVKM. The DNA for the CDR3 is TGTGCCAGCAGTCGTTGGGGCACAGAGAAAGCTTTCTTT. The encoded protein is CASSRWGTEKAFF.

This chain joins TRBV6-5 and TRBJ1-5; D not resolved. The germline gives CDR1 MNHEY, CDR2 SVGAGI. The V end lost 6 bases, the J end lost 0 bases, and 12 bases lay between the germline ends. CDR3 size: 15 residues. CDR3 coding DNA: TGTGCCAGCAGCTCCGCGGGAGCTAGCAATCAGCCCCAGCATTTT. It specifies CASSSAGASNQPQHF.

This clonotype was observed a few times. This rearrangement joins TRBV19 to TRBJ2-1; D may be TRBD1 (6 bases). CDR1 and CDR2 (germline): LNHDA, SQIVND (reference sequence). The CDR3 length is 17 residues. Trimming left V 2 bases short and J 6 bases short, with 20 bases between. This chain's CDR3 is CASSINRAHPAGNEQFF. For the CDR3, the DNA is TGTGCCAGTAGTATAAACAGGGCGCACCCGGCAGGCAATGAGCAGTTCTTC.

The chain employs TRBV12-3 or TRBV12-4 and TRBJ2-2; 9 bases match TRBD2. Trimming removed 2 bases from V and 4 bases from J; junction bases left unmatched: 2. CDR3 size: 15 residues. CDR3 coding DNA: TGTGCCAGCAGTTTAAGCGGGGGGCCCACCGGGGAGCTGTTTTTT. Amino acid sequence: CASSLSGGPTGELFF.

In regard to this clonotype: The conserved phenylalanine or tryptophan is not found at the CDR3 terminus, so this likely reflects a read error. This chain joins TRBV12-3 or TRBV12-4 and TRBJ2-1; D is uncertain. The CDR3 runs 12 residues. The V gene lost 3 bases and the J gene lost 9 bases, with 9 bases spanning the gap. This CDR3 is CASSFRSGEQFL. CDR3 sequence (DNA): TGTGCCAGCAGTTTTAGGTCGGGTGAGCAGTTCTTA.

The chain has TRBV7-6 and TRBJ2-7; TRBD1 agrees at 8 bases. The length of the CDR3 is 15 residues. V was pared by 5 bases and J by 4 bases, with 10 bases of the junction left unmatched. CDR1 is SGHVS, CDR2 FNYEAQ, per germline. This CDR3 reads CASSRNRDRSYEQYF. The CDR3 DNA is TGTGCCAGCAGCCGGAACCGGGACAGGTCTTACGAGCAGTACTTC. Full variable domain (missing parts from reference TRBV7-6 and TRBJ2-7): GAGVSQSPRYKVTKRGQDVALRCDPISGHVSLYWYRQALGQGPEFLTYFNYEAQQDKSGLPNDRFSAERPEGSISTLTIQRTEQRDSAMYRCASSRNRDRSYEQYFGPGTRLTVT.

Concerning this clonotype itself: This CDR3 is missing its conserved last phenylalanine or tryptophan, likely due to a read error. Because the CDR3's place on the DNA is in doubt, the DNA is left out and the CDR3 is given as listed by TCRdb. The chain couples TRBV7-3 to TRBJ2-1; the D call TRBD2 from the table was never checked on the DNA. In germline, CDR1 is SGHTA, CDR2 FQGTGA. The CDR3 adds up to 15 amino acids, both ends counted. The chain's CDR3 is CASSPLAGGRNEQLL.

The sample holds a few counts of this clonotype. In DNA, the CDR3 is TGTGCCAGCAGTTTATCAGGGCTCCAAAACATTCAGTACTTC. Protein sequence: CASSLSGLQNIQYF. The chain uses TRBV27 and TRBJ2-4; D gene unclear. From germline, CDR1 is MNHEY and CDR2 SMNVEV (reference sequence). V shed 0 bases and J shed 5 bases, with 8 bases lying between them. CDR3 length: 14 amino acids.

The chain has TRBV30 and TRBJ1-2; D is undetermined. The CDR3 loop spans 13 amino acids. Between the trimmed V and J ends, which lost 1 base and 3 bases, there was a span of 9 bases. The germline CDR1 and CDR2 sequences are GTSNPN and SVGIG (reference sequence). The CDR3 here is CAWSGTAHYGYTF. The CDR3 nucleotides are TGTGCCTGGAGTGGAACAGCACACTATGGCTACACCTTC.

This clonotype was detected a few times. J is TRBJ1-5 and V is TRBV19, with a tentative D call TRBD1 (6 bases). CDR3 length: 16 residues. V lost 7 bases, J lost 6 bases, and 22 bases lay in between. Looked up from germline, CDR1 is LNHDA and CDR2 is SQIVND (reference sequence). For the CDR3, the DNA is TGTGCCAGTACCGCGAGCTGGGGGGCCGTAGGTCAGCCCCAGCATTTT. Amino acid sequence: CASTASWGAVGQPQHF. Variable domain in full (rest from reference TRBV19 and TRBJ1-5): DGGITQSPKYLFRKEGQNVTLSCEQNLNHDAMYWYRQDPGQGLRLIYYSQIVNDFQKGDIAEGYSVSREKKESFPLTVTSAQKNPTAFYLCASTASWGAVGQPQHFGDGTRLSIL.

The chain carries TRBV7-9 and TRBJ1-1; TRBD1 matches 9 bases. CDR1 is SEHNR, CDR2 FQNEAQ, per germline (reference sequence). V was pared by 5 bases and J by 5 bases, with 9 bases of the junction left unmatched. The CDR3 is made up of 15 amino acids. CDR3 in DNA: TGTGCCAGCAGCAAACGGACAGGGGCGGGTACTGAAGCTTTCTTT. This gives the protein CASSKRTGAGTEAFF.

V is TRBV12-3 or TRBV12-4 and J is TRBJ2-1; 11 nucleotides align to TRBD1. After removal of 5 bases from V and 4 bases from J, the junction contained 4 bases not matched to a gene. This CDR3 has 15 amino acids. The CDR3 protein is CASSPGQGEYNEQFF. In nucleotides, the CDR3 is TGTGCCAGCAGTCCGGGACAGGGGGAATACAATGAGCAGTTCTTC.

The CDR3 nucleotides are TGTGCCAGCAGTTACTTACTACAGGGGGTTGGCACAGATACGCAGTATTTT. It codes for CASSYLLQGVGTDTQYF. V gene TRBV6-5 combines with J gene TRBJ2-3; 8 nucleotides align to TRBD1. The length of the CDR3 is 17 residues. V lost 1 base and J lost 1; bases outside the gene matches: 7. Germline V gives CDR1 MNHEY, CDR2 SVGAGI.

Concerning this clonotype itself: One end of the junction does not line up with germline, which may come from a read error. This chain uses TRBV6-1 with TRBJ2-5; TRBD1 aligns across 11 bases. The CDR3 totals 16 residues. Germline CDR1 and CDR2: MNHNS and SASEGT. In DNA form, the CDR3 reads TGTTCCAGCAGCGCGGGACAGGGGGTCGCCCAAGAGACCCAGTACTTC. Its translation: CSSSAGQGVAQETQYF.

A single count supports this clonotype. The chain is built from TRBV12-3 or TRBV12-4 and TRBJ2-7, with 8 bases identical to TRBD2. CDR3 length: 16 residues. V lost 6 bases to trimming and J lost 0 bases; unmatched junction nucleotides: 10. CDR3 sequence: CASSSPRGVSSYEQYF. In DNA form, the CDR3 reads TGTGCCAGCAGCTCTCCGCGGGGGGTGAGCTCCTACGAGCAGTACTTC.

V gene TRBV7-8 combines with J gene TRBJ2-1, with 10 bases identical to TRBD2. Trimming took 5 bases from V and 0 from J; bases not matched to a gene: 13. The germline V gene encodes CDR1 SGHVS and CDR2 FQNEAQ. This CDR3 has 19 residues. The CDR3 DNA reads TGTGCCAGCAGCGCGAACCCAGGACTAGCGGACCCCTCCTACAATGAGCAGTTCTTC. This codes for CASSANPGLADPSYNEQFF.

The gene calls are TRBV27 and TRBJ1-6, with no clear D. This CDR3 has 13 amino acids. V lost 6 bases and J 9 bases, leaving 12 bases between the germline ends. Germline V gene data show CDR1 as MNHEY and CDR2 as SMNVEV (reference sequence). The CDR3, as DNA: TGTGCCAGCAGCCCCTTATCAAGTTCACCCCTCCACTTT. Its protein product is CASSPLSSSPLHF.

The chain uses TRBV28 and TRBJ2-4; TRBD1 aligns across 8 bases. The CDR3 sequence is 13 residues long. Germline V lookup: CDR1 MDHEN, CDR2 SYDVKM. With V trimmed by 6 bases and J by 7 bases, 5 bases remained unmatched. For the CDR3, the DNA is TGTGCCAGCAGACAGGGGGGCGAGAACATTCAGTACTTC. Its translation: CASRQGGENIQYF.

Many counts were recorded for this clonotype. The gene calls are TRBV7-2 and TRBJ2-1; the match to TRBD2 covers 9 bases. The length of the CDR3 is 16 residues. The germline V gene encodes CDR1 SGHTA and CDR2 FQGNSA. V trimming: 1 base; J trimming: 7 bases; junction bases outside the gene matches: 8. CDR3 protein: CASSLGTSEVTNEQFF. CDR3 coding DNA: TGTGCCAGCAGCTTAGGGACTAGCGAGGTAACGAATGAGCAGTTCTTC. The full variable domain, completed using reference TRBV7-2 and TRBJ2-1, is GAGVSQSPSNKVTEKGKDVELRCDPISGHTALYWYRQSLGQGLEFLIYFQGNSAPDKSGLPSDRFSAERTGGSVSTLTIQRTQQEDSAVYLCASSLGTSEVTNEQFFGPGTRLTVL.

This clonotype was seen more than once but under ten times. The chain employs TRBV7-3 and TRBJ2-5; a weak D match, TRBD2 (6 bases). Germline V CDR1 and CDR2: SGHTA, FQGTGA. The CDR3 is made up of 13 amino acids. Trimming removed 5 bases from V and 5 bases from J, with 12 bases in between. The CDR3 DNA follows: TGTGCCAGCAGCCCCCTGGGAGGCGAGACCCAGTACTTC. Amino acid sequence: CASSPLGGETQYF.

This chain links TRBV28 with TRBJ1-1, with D possibly TRBD1 on 5 matching bases. Germline V CDR1 and CDR2: MDHEN, SYDVKM. CDR3 length: 15 residues. Between the trimmed V and J ends, which lost 6 bases and 0 bases, there was a span of 14 bases. The CDR3 here is CASRSVGGVNTEAFF. CDR3 DNA: TGTGCCAGCAGGTCCGTGGGGGGAGTGAACACTGAAGCTTTCTTT.

The chain carries TRBV3-1 and TRBJ2-3; TRBD2 matches 8 bases. The CDR3 totals 15 residues. The trim removed 0 bases at V and 2 bases at J, leaving 1 base unmatched. Germline lookup yields CDR1 LGHDT and CDR2 YNNKEL (reference sequence). CDR3 in DNA: TGTGCCAGCAGCCAAGAACTAGCGGTCACAGATACGCAGTATTTT. This codes for CASSQELAVTDTQYF.